This TCR beta chain was sequenced in a study of vaccination and CD4 T cells after COVID-19. CDR3 length equals 16 residues. From germline, CDR1 is DFQATT and CDR2 SNEGSKA (reference sequence). J lost 6 bases, V lost 1 base, and 10 bases had no gene match. TCRdb itself ran the PCR reads through MiXCR, one entry per CDR3 protein. The sample has some 25,000 distinct CDR3 sequences; around 49% are singletons. This chain links TRBV20-1 with TRBJ2-2, with 8 bases fitting TRBD2. The sample consisted of CD4+ T cells from blood, taken before SARS-CoV-2 vaccination. The TCR sequence derives from a human donor who had recovered from COVID-19. CDR3 in DNA: TGCAGTGCTAGAGCACCGGGACTAGGGGTTTCCGGGGAGCTGTTTTTT. Amino acids: CSARAPGLGVSGELFF.